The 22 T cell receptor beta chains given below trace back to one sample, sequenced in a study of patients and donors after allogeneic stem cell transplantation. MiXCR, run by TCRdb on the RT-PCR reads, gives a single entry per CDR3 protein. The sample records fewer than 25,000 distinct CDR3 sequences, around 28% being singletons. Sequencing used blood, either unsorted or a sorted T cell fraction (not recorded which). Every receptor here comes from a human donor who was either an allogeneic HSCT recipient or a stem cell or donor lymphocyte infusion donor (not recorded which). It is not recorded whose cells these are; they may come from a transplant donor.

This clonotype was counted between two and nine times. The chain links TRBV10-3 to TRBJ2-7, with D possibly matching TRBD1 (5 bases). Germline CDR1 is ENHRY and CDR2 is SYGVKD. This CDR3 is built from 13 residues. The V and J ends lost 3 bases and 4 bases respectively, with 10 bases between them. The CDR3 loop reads CAISDPQGYEQYV. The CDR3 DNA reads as TGTGCCATCAGTGATCCCCAGGGTTACGAGCAGTACGTC.

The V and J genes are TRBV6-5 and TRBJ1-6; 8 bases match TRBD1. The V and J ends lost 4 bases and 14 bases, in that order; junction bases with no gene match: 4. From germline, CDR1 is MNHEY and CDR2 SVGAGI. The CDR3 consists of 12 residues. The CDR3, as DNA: TGTGCCAGCAGTTTCGACAGGGGTACCCTCCACTTT. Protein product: CASSFDRGTLHF.

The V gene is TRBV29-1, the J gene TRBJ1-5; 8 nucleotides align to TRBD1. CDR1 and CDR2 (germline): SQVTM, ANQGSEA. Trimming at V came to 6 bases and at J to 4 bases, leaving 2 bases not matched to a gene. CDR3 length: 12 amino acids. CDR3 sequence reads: CSVRQGNQPQHF. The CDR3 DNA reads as TGCAGCGTCCGACAGGGGAATCAGCCCCAGCATTTT. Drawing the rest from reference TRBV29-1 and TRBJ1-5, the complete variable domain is SAVISQKPSRDICQRGTSLTIQCQVDSQVTMMFWYRQQPGQSLTLIATANQGSEATYESGFVIDKFPISRPNLTFSTLTVSNMSPEDSSIYLCSVRQGNQPQHFGDGTRLSIL.

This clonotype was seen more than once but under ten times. The CDR3 region has the DNA TGTGCCATCAGTGAGGGGACAGGGACCACCTACGAGCAGTACGTC. Residues: CAISEGTGTTYEQYV. This chain uses TRBV10-3 with TRBJ2-7; 9 bases agree with TRBD1. This CDR3 is built from 15 residues. CDR1 is ENHRY and CDR2 is SYGVKD in the germline V gene. Germline trimming cut 2 bases from V and 2 bases from J; bases unmatched to any gene: 4.

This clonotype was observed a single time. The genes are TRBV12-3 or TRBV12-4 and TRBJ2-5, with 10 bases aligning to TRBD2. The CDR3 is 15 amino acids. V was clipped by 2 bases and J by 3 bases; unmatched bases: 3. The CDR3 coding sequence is TGTGCCAGCAGTTTACCGAGCGGGGGGGAAGAGACCCAGTACTTC. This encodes CASSLPSGGEETQYF.

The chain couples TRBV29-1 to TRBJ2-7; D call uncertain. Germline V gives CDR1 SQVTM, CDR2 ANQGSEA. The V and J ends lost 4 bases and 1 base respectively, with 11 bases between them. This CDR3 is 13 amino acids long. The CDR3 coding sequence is TGCAGCGTTGGGTGGTTAGGGTCCTACGAGCAGTACTTC. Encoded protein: CSVGWLGSYEQYF.

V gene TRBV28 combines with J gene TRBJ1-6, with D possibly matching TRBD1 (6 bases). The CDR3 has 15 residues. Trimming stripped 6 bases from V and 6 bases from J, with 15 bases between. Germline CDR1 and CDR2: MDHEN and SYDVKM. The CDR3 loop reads CASREQGETNSPLHF. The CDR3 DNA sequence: TGTGCCAGCAGGGAACAGGGAGAGACTAATTCACCCCTCCACTTT. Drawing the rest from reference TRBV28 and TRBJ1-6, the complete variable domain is DVKVTQSSRYLVKRTGEKVFLECVQDMDHENMFWYRQDPGLGLRLIYFSYDVKMKEKGDIPEGYSVSREKKERFSLILESASTNQTSMYLCASREQGETNSPLHFGNGTRLTVT.

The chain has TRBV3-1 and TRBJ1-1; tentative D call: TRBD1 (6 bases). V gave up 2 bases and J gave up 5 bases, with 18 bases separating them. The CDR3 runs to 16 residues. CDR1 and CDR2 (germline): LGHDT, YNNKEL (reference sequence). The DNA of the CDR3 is TGTGCCAGCAGCCAATGGGGGGCCATAAGGCGGACTGAAGCTTTCTTT. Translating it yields CASSQWGAIRRTEAFF.

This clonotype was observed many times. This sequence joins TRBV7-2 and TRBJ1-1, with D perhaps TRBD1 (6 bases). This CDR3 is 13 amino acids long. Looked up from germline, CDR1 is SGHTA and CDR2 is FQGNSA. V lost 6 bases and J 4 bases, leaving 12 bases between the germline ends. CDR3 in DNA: TGTGCCAGCAGTTCAGGACAGTCCACTGAAGCTTTCTTT. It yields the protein CASSSGQSTEAFF. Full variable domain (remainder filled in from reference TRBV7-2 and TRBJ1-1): GAGVSQSPSNKVTEKGKDVELRCDPISGHTALYWYRQSLGQGLEFLIYFQGNSAPDKSGLPSDRFSAERTGGSVSTLTIQRTQQEDSAVYLCASSSGQSTEAFFGQGTRLTVV.

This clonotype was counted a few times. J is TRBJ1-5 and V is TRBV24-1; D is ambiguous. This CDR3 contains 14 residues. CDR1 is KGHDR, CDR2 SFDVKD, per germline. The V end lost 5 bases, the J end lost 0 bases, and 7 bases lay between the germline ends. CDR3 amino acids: CATSGVASNQPQHF. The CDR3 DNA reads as TGTGCCACCAGTGGGGTAGCTAGCAATCAGCCCCAGCATTTT.

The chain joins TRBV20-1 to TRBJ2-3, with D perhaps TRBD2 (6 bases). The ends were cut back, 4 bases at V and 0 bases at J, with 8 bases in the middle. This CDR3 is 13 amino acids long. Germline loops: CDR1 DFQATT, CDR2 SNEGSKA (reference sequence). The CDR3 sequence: CSAKGLSTDTQYF. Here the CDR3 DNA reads TGCAGTGCTAAGGGACTGAGCACAGATACGCAGTATTTT.

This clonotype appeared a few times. The CDR3 sequence: CARDFQGRRNQPQHF. The CDR3 DNA reads as TGCGCCAGGGACTTTCAGGGGAGGCGCAATCAGCCCCAGCATTTT. The rearrangement joins TRBV5-1 to TRBJ1-5, with TRBD1 as a possible D gene (6 bases). Trimming shortened V by 8 bases and J by 2 bases, and 17 bases separated the two germline ends. The CDR3 is 15 residues long. Germline CDR1 SGHRS, CDR2 YFSETQ.

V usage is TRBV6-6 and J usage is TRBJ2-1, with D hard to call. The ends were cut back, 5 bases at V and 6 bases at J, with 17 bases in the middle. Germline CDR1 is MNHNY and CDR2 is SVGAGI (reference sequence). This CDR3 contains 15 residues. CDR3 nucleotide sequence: TGTGCCAGCAGTCCCTCTGTGACCTTAATCAATGAGCAGTTCTTC. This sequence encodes CASSPSVTLINEQFF.

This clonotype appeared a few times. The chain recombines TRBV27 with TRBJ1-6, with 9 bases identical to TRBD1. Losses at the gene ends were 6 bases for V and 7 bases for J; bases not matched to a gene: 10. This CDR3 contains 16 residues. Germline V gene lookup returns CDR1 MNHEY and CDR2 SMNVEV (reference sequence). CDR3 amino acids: CASRQGQGLRNSPLHF. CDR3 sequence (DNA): TGTGCCAGCAGACAGGGACAGGGCCTTCGAAATTCACCCCTCCACTTT.

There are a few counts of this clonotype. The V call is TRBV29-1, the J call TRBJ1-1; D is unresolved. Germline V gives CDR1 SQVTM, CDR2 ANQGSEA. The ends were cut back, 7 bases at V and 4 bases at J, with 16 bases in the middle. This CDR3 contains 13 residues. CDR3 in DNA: TGCAGCGCCGCCATGCGTGTGGTCACTGAAGCTTTCTTT. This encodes CSAAMRVVTEAFF.

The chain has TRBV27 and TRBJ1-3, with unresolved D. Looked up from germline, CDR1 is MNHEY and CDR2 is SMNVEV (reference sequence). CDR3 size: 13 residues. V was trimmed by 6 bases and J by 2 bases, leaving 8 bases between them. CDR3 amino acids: CASRVSPGNTIYF. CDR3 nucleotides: TGTGCCAGCAGGGTATCCCCTGGAAACACCATATATTTT.

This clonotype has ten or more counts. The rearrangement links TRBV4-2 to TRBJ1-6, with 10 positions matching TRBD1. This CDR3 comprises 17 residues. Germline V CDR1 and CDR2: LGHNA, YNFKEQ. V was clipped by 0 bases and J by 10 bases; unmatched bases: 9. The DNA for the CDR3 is TGTGCCAGCAGCCAAGATCAACAGGGGACAGGGGTCTCACCCCTCCACTTT. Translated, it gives CASSQDQQGTGVSPLHF.

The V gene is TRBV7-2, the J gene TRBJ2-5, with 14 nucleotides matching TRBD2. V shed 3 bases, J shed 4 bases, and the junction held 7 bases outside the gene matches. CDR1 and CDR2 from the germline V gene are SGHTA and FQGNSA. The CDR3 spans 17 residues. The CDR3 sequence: CASSFGLAGGARETQYF. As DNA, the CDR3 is TGTGCCAGCAGCTTTGGACTAGCGGGGGGTGCCCGAGAGACCCAGTACTTC.

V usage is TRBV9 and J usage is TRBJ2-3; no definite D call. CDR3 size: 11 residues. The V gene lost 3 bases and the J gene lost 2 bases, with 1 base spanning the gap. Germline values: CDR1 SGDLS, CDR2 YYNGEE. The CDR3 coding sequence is TGTGCCAGCAGCGCCACAGATACGCAGTATTTT. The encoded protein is CASSATDTQYF.

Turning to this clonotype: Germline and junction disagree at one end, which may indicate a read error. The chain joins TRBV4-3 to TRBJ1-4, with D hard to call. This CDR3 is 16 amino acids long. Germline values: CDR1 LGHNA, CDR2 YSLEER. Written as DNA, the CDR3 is TGCGCCAGCAGCTCTCCGTTGGGTCATCGTGGGGAAAAACTTTTTTTT. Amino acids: CASSSPLGHRGEKLFF.

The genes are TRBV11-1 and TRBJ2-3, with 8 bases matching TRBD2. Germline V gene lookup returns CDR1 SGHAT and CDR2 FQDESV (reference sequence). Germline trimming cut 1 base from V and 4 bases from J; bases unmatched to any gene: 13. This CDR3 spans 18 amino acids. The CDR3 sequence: CASSLGLAGGTYPDTQYF. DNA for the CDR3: TGTGCCAGCAGCTTAGGACTCGCGGGGGGCACCTACCCAGATACGCAGTATTTT.

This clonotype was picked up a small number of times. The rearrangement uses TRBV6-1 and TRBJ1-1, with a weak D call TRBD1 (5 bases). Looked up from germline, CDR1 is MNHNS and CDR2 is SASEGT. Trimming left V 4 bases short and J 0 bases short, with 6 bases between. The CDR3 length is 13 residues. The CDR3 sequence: CASSGGVNTEAFF. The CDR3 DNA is TGTGCCAGCAGTGGAGGGGTGAACACTGAAGCTTTCTTT.